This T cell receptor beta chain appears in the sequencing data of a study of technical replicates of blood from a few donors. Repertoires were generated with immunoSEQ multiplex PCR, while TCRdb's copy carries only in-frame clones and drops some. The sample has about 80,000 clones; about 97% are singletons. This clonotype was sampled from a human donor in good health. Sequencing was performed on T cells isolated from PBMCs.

The CDR3 sequence: CATSSSRGANQPQHF. For the CDR3, the DNA is TGTGCCACCAGCAGTAGCAGGGGTGCCAATCAGCCCCAGCATTTT. The chain is built from TRBV15 and TRBJ1-5, with a possible D match to TRBD1 (6 bases). This CDR3 is 15 amino acids long. With 3 bases removed from V and 3 bases from J, the gap between germline ends came to 12 bases. Germline CDR1 is LNHNV and CDR2 is YYDKDF (reference sequence). Supplemented by reference TRBV15 and TRBJ1-5, the full variable domain reads DAMVIQNPRYQVTQFGKPVTLSCSQTLNHNVMYWYQQKSSQAPKLLFHYYDKDFNNEADTPDNFQSRRPNTSFCFLDIRSPGLGDTAMYLCATSSSRGANQPQHFGDGTRLSIL.